This TCR beta chain was recorded in a study of identifying expanded T cells in peripheral blood. Study-wide results and limits: Approximately two-week clone count variance significantly increased as total template count grew. Approximately 1.1 clones differed between technical replicates, versus around 15 and 19 over time.

This clone was picked up one time. Antigen specificity is unknown. TCRdb's copy holds only in-frame clones and misses some; the assay was immunoSEQ multiplex PCR. The sample consists of about 58,000 clones, roughly 87% of them appearing once. CDR3 length equals 14 residues. V shed 8 bases, J shed 3 bases, and the junction held 5 bases outside the gene matches. Germline CDR1 and CDR2: SGHTA and FQGNSA. No infections or other immune events were documented during collection. The clonotype originates from a person aged 18-70 years in good health. The J gene is TRBJ2-2, the V gene TRBV7-2, with TRBD2 matching over 8 bases. The sample was blood. CDR3 sequence reads: CASRRGADTGELFF. The DNA for the CDR3 is TGTGCCAGCCGGCGGGGGGCGGACACCGGGGAGCTGTTTTTT.